This TCR beta chain is drawn from a study of CD8+CD57+ T cells in acquired aplastic anemia. The wider study: Sorted CD4+ and CD8+ cells gave a mean 3.2 ug DNA, range 0.2 to 27.4 ug. Broader study findings: Patients and controls had CD8+ Simpson's diversity values that were not significantly distinct. Patients and controls turned out to have approximately 29 CD8+ CDR3 sequences in common.

Note on this clonotype: Its antigen is unidentified.

The junction had 8 bases not matched to a gene; V was cut back by 3 bases and J by 7 bases. The germline V gene encodes CDR1 LNHNV and CDR2 YYDKDF (reference sequence). The CDR3 runs 16 residues. For CDR3 and TCR beta VDJ profiling, genomic DNA was the template used. One entry per CDR3 protein, called by TCRdb with MiXCR from the reads. The sample records about 160,000 distinct CDR3 sequences, roughly half being singletons. An expansion of CD8+CD57+ cells by flow cytometry had been shown in patients chosen for sequencing. Prior therapy had not been administered to any patient at the time of blood sampling.

The rearrangement joins TRBV15 to TRBJ2-1, with 11 bases matching TRBD2. Sequencing was performed on sorted CD4+, CD8+, or CD8+CD57+ T cells (not recorded which) from PBMCs. This sequence originates from a human donor with aplastic anemia. The CDR3 nucleotides are TGTGCCACCAGCAGCTTCACTAGCGGGAGCACGAATGAGCAGTTCTTC. Amino acids: CATSSFTSGSTNEQFF.